This TCR beta chain emerged from a study of post-analysis software for immune sequencing data. Study overall: Secondary progressive, relapsing-remitting and progressive-relapsing multiple sclerosis were among the included disease courses.

Tagging with unique molecular identifiers was a feature of the TCR beta cDNA libraries. MiXCR, run by TCRdb on the PCR reads, gives a single entry per CDR3 protein. The sample lists roughly 410,000 distinct CDR3 sequences; approximately 33% were seen once. In regard to this clonotype: Its target is not known.

CDR1 and CDR2 (germline): LGHNA, YSLEER. With 0 bases removed from V and 8 bases from J, the gap between germline ends came to 8 bases. The CDR3 runs to 13 residues. Study outcomes and limitations: Controls had significantly higher normalized Chao1 diversity than multiple sclerosis patients. Samples made in the same batch grouped tightly together by F measure. Compared with controls, patients had more of about five TRBV segments, including TRBV5-6, TRBV5-1 and TRBV20-1.

The clonotype originates from a girl aged 10-17 years with multiple sclerosis. The sample comprised blood. The J gene is TRBJ2-1, the V gene TRBV4-3; possible D gene TRBD1, 5 bases. CDR3 residues: CASSQEQAHEQFF. The DNA of the CDR3 is TGCGCCAGCAGCCAAGAACAGGCCCATGAGCAGTTCTTC.